Listed below are T cell receptor beta chains from one sample, sequenced in a study of blood T cell repertoires in COVID-19. Using immunoSEQ multiplex PCR, the repertoire was profiled, and TCRdb retains in-frame clones only, with some absent. The sample carries 200,000 to 250,000 clones, around 82% recorded once. Sequencing used peripheral blood. These TCRs come from a human donor in a cohort sampled during active COVID-19. The CDR3 runs from the conserved cysteine through the conserved F or W. The D gene is left open where the match is weak. The size field is filled for only some rows; it gives once, few, many or a size class.

>TRBV9|TRBJ2-1|-|TRBD1
TGTGCCAGCAGCGTGGCAGGGGGCTCCTACAATGAGCAGTTCTTC
CASSVAGGSYNEQFF
>TRBV7-9|TRBJ1-4|-|-
TGTGCCAGCAGCTCCCGAGGGATTGGGGAAAAACTGTTTTTT
CASSSRGIGEKLFF
>TRBV6-5|TRBJ1-2|few|-
TGTGCCAGCAGTTACTCGATCGCGGATAACTATGGCTACACCTTC
CASSYSIADNYGYTF
>TRBV9|TRBJ1-1|-|-
TGTGCCAGCAGCCCCGGGGGAGGGATCGCTGAAGCTTTCTTT
CASSPGGGIAEAFF
>TRBV2|TRBJ1-6|-|TRBD1
TGTGCCAGCACTAAGGACAGGGAGTATGGTTCACCCCTCCACTTT
CASTKDREYGSPLHF
>TRBV9|TRBJ1-4|-|-
TGTGCCAGCAGCGTAGGTGACATAGATGAAAAACTGTTTTTT
CASSVGDIDEKLFF
>TRBV7-8|TRBJ2-2|-|-
TGTGCCAGCAGCTACACCGCCGGGGAGCTGTTTTTT
CASSYTAGELFF
>TRBV7-2|TRBJ2-7|-|-
TGTGCCAGCAGCACAAGGGGGCGGGGCAGCACCTACGAGCAGTACTTC
CASSTRGRGSTYEQYF
>TRBV19|TRBJ2-7|-|TRBD1
TGTGCCAGTAGGCCCTACCACCAGGGGGCAAACTACGAGCAGTACTTC
CASRPYHQGANYEQYF
>TRBV7-9|TRBJ2-1|-|TRBD2
TGTGCCAGCAGCCCAGGGACTAGCGGGATCGAGCAGTTCTTC
CASSPGTSGIEQFF
>TRBV15|TRBJ1-5|-|TRBD1
TGTGCCACCAGCAGAGATTACAGGGGACATCAGCCCCAGCATTTT
CATSRDYRGHQPQHF
>TRBV5-4|TRBJ2-2|-|-
TGTGCCAGCAGCCAGGGTGGAGGGTGGGACGGGGAGCTGTTTTTT
CASSQGGGWDGELFF
>TRBV19|TRBJ2-7|-|-
TGTGCCAGTAGTATCTATTCTCGGGGGAACTACGAGCAGTACTTC
CASSIYSRGNYEQYF
>TRBV3-1/TRBV3-2|TRBJ2-2|-|-
TGTGCCAGCAGCCAGGTGACGGGATCACTCACCGGGGAGCTGTTTTTT
CASSQVTGSLTGELFF
>TRBV4-1|TRBJ1-1|few|TRBD1
TGCGCCAGCAGCCCCCGGGAGGGGGCTAATGAAGCTTTCTTT
CASSPREGANEAFF
>TRBV5-4|TRBJ2-1|-|-
TGTGCCAGCAGCTTCCCCAAGGGAGGATCTTACAATGAGCAGTTCTTC
CASSFPKGGSYNEQFF
>TRBV5-4|TRBJ1-5|-|-
TGTGCCAGCAGCTTGGTCGGGAATCAGCCCCAGCATTTT
CASSLVGNQPQHF
>TRBV7-6|TRBJ2-2|-|-
TGTGCCAGCAGCCTCGGGACGAACACCGGGGAGCTGTTTTTT
CASSLGTNTGELFF
>TRBV6-4|TRBJ1-2|-|-
TGTGCCAGCAGTGACTCGACCGAAGGGACTAATGGCTACACCTTC
CASSDSTEGTNGYTF
>TRBV27|TRBJ2-1|-|TRBD1
TGTGCCAGCAGTTCGACCCCGACAGGGGGGTTCAATGAGCAGTTCTTC
CASSSTPTGGFNEQFF
>TRBV3-1/TRBV3-2|TRBJ1-5|-|TRBD1
TGTGCCAGCAGCCAAGACCCGACAGGGAGTCAGCCCCAGCATTTT
CASSQDPTGSQPQHF
>TRBV29-1|TRBJ1-2|few|TRBD1
TGCAGCTTGGGGGAAGGGGGCCATGGCTACACCTTC
CSLGEGGHGYTF
>TRBV7-8|TRBJ1-5|-|-
TGTGCCAGCAGCTTAGGTTATGGAAGGGGGGGTGGGCAACCCCAGCATTTT
CASSLGYGRGGGQPQHF
>TRBV21-1|TRBJ2-3|-|-
TGTGCCAGCAGCAAAGAGAACAGAAATACGCAGTATTTT
CASSKENRNTQYF
>TRBV10-3|TRBJ2-3|-|TRBD2
TGTGCCATCAGTGTAGCGGGGTCCACAGATACGCAGTATTTT
CAISVAGSTDTQYF
>TRBV9|TRBJ2-7|-|TRBD2
TGTGCCAGCAGCGGACTAGCGTCCACCTACGAGCAGTACTTC
CASSGLASTYEQYF
>TRBV9|TRBJ2-3|-|TRBD2
TGTGCCAGCAGCGTAGCGGGGGGGGGAGGTGATACGCAGTATTTT
CASSVAGGGGDTQYF
>TRBV2|TRBJ2-3|few|-
TGTGCCAGCAAAGTGCTTGGAGCGGTTACAGATACGCAGTATTTT
CASKVLGAVTDTQYF
>TRBV15|TRBJ2-7|-|TRBD2
TGTGCCACCAGCGATCTGATGCGGGGGGGCGGCGAGCAGTACTTC
CATSDLMRGGGEQYF
>TRBV11-2|TRBJ1-2|once|-
TGTGCCAGCAGCTTAGCCAGGCTTGGCTACACCTTC
CASSLARLGYTF
>TRBV5-6|TRBJ2-3|-|-
TGTGCCAGCAGCTTGGGGCAGGGGAGCACAGATACGCAGTATTTT
CASSLGQGSTDTQYF
>TRBV9|TRBJ2-7|-|-
TGTGCCAGCAGTCGTCCCGGGTCCTACGAGCAGTACTTC
CASSRPGSYEQYF
>TRBV10-3|TRBJ2-7|-|-
TGTGCCATCAGTGAATCCTATTACGAGCAGTACTTC
CAISESYYEQYF
>TRBV28|TRBJ2-1|-|-
TGTGCCAGCGGAAATAACGGGGGTCTCCGGCAGTTCTTC
CASGNNGGLRQFF
>TRBV28|TRBJ1-5|-|-
TGTGCCAGCAGAGAGGCGAGTCTTCAGCCCCAGCATTTT
CASREASLQPQHF
>TRBV9|TRBJ2-3|-|TRBD2
TGTGCCAGCAGCGTACCCAGGGTAGCGGGGGGGCGTGATACGCAGTATTTT
CASSVPRVAGGRDTQYF
>TRBV28|TRBJ1-1|-|-
TGTGCCAGCATCAACACGGGCCAAGGGGCCCAAGCTTTCTTT
CASINTGQGAQAFF
>TRBV6-6|TRBJ2-3|-|TRBD2
TGTGCCAGCAGGGGGCTAGCGGGAGAATCAGGAACGCAGTATTTT
CASRGLAGESGTQYF
>TRBV19|TRBJ1-4|-|TRBD1
TGTGCCAGTAGTCCCTCCGGGACAGGGAGTTCGCAACTGTTTTTT
CASSPSGTGSSQLFF
>TRBV19|TRBJ2-7|-|-
TGTGCCAGTAGTATAACGGGGAGCTCCTACGAGCAGTACTTC
CASSITGSSYEQYF
>TRBV11-2|TRBJ2-2|-|-
TGTGCCAGCAGCTTCGCAGGGCGCACCGGGGAGCTGTTTTTT
CASSFAGRTGELFF
>TRBV9|TRBJ2-3|-|-
TGTGCCAGCAGCCCACGGGGAGATACGCAGTATTTT
CASSPRGDTQYF
>TRBV5-6|TRBJ2-7|-|TRBD1
TGTGCCAGCAGCTCCACCGGGACAGGGGCACACGAGCAGTACTTC
CASSSTGTGAHEQYF
>TRBV12-3/TRBV12-4|TRBJ1-2|-|TRBD1
TGTGCCAGCAGAGGACAGGGGAACTATGGCTACACCTTC
CASRGQGNYGYTF
>TRBV9|TRBJ2-5|-|-
TGTGCCAGCAGCCCCACGAGGGAGGAAGAGACCCAGTACTTC
CASSPTREEETQYF
>TRBV28|TRBJ2-1|many|TRBD2
TGTGCCAGCAGTTTTTCCGGACTAGCGGGGCGCCACAATGAGCAGTTCTTC
CASSFSGLAGRHNEQFF
>TRBV3-1/TRBV3-2|TRBJ2-1|-|-
TGTGCCAGCAGCCCCCAAGAACTGGTGAGCTCCTACAATGAGCAGTTCTTC
CASSPQELVSSYNEQFF
>TRBV7-3|TRBJ2-3|-|-
TGTGCCAGCAGCCCCGGCCAGAGGACAGATACGCAGTATTTT
CASSPGQRTDTQYF
>TRBV14|TRBJ1-2|-|TRBD1
TGTGCCAGCAGCGGGGACAGGGGATATGACTATGGCTACACCTTC
CASSGDRGYDYGYTF
>TRBV7-9|TRBJ2-7|many|-
TGTGCCAGCAGCCCGGGGGACTTTTCTTCCTACGAGCAGTACTTC
CASSPGDFSSYEQYF
>TRBV6-2/TRBV6-3|TRBJ2-2|-|-
TGTGCCAGCAGTTACTCGTCCGCGACTAGTTACACCGGGGAGCTGTTTTTT
CASSYSSATSYTGELFF